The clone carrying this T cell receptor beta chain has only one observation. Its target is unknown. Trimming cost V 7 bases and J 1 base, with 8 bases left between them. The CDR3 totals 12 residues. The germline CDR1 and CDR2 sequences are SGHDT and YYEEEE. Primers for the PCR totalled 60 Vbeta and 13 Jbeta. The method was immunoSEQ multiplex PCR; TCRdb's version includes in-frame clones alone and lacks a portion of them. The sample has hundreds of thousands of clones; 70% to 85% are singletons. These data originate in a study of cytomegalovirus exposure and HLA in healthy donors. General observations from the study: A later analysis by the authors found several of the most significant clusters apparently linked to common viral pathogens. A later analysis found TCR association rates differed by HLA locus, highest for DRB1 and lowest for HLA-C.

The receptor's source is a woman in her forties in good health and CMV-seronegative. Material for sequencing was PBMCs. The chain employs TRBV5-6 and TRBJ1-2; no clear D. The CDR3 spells CASVGGNYGYTF. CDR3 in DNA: TGTGCCAGCGTGGGAGGTAACTATGGCTACACCTTC.